This T cell receptor (beta chain) was retrieved from a study of lymphopenia after photon versus proton radiotherapy. As regards this clone: Its cognate antigen is unknown.

Data came from immunoSEQ multiplex PCR; TCRdb stores just in-frame clones and leaves some out. This sample carries 22,000 or so clones, 85% to 95% of them seen once, and the ten largest clones take almost 9.5%. Study-level results: Oligoclonal CD8+ Temra expansion after nadir drove photon patients' diversity drop.

This TCR derives from a woman between 70 and 85 years old with pancreatic cancer. Some clones in this sample may be carry-over from other donors' samples. The specimen comprised peripheral blood, sampled from a patient treated with proton-based radiotherapy.

CDR3 in DNA: TGCAGCAAGGCGAGCTCCTACGAGCAGTACTTC. It translates to CSKASSYEQYF. V gene TRBV20-1 combines with J gene TRBJ2-7, with unresolved D. The CDR3 is 11 residues long. Germline CDR1 reads DFQATT; CDR2 reads SNEGSKA (reference sequence).